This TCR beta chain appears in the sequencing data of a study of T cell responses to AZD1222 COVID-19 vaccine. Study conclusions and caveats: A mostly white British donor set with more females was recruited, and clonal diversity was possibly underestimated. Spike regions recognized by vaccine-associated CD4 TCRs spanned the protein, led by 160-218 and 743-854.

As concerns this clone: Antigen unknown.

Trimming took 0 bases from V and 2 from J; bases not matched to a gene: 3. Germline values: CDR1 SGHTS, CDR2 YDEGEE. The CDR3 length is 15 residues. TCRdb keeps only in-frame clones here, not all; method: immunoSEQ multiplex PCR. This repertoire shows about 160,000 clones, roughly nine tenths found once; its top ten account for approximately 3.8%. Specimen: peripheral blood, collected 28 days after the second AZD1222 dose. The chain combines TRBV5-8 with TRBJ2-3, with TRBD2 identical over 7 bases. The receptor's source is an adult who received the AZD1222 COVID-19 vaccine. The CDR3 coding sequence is TGTGCCAGCAGCTTGGGACTAGCCGACACAGATACGCAGTATTTT. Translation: CASSLGLADTDTQYF.